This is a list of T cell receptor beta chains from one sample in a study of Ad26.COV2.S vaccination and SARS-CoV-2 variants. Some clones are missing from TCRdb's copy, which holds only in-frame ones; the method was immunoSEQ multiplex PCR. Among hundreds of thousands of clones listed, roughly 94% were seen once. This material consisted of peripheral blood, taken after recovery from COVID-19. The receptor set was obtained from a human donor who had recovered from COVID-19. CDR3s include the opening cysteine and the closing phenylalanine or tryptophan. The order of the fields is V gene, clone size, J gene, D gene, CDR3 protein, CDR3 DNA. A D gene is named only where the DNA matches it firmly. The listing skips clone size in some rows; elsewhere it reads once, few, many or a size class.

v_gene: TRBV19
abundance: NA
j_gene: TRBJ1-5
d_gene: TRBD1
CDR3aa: CASSMSRGQSQPQHF
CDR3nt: TGTGCCAGTAGTATGTCCAGGGGGCAATCTCAGCCCCAGCATTTT

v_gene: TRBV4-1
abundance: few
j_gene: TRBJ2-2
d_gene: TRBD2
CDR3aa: CASSQILAGTGELFF
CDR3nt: TGCGCCAGCAGCCAGATACTAGCGGGCACCGGGGAGCTGTTTTTT

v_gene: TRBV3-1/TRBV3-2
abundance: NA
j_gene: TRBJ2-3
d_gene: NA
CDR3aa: CASGGISTDTQYF
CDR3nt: TGTGCCAGTGGGGGGATCAGCACAGATACGCAGTATTTT

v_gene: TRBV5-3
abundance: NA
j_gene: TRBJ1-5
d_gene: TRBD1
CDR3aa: CARSWRQGEGNQPQHF
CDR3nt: TGTGCCAGAAGCTGGAGACAGGGTGAGGGCAATCAGCCCCAGCATTTT

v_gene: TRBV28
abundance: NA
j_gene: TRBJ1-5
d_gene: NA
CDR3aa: CASSSLPGGPGSNQPQHF
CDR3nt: TGTGCCAGCAGTTCGTTACCCGGTGGACCTGGGAGCAATCAGCCCCAGCATTTT

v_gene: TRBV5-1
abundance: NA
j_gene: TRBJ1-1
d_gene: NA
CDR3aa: CATAQGGMNTEAFF
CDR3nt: TGCGCCACCGCGCAAGGGGGGATGAACACTGAAGCTTTCTTT

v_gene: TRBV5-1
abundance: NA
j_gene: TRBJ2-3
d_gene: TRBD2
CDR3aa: CASSIGTSGGVNTQYF
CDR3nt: TGCGCCAGCAGCATCGGGACTAGCGGGGGTGTAAATACGCAGTATTTT

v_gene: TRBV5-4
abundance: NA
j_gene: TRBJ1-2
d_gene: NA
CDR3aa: CASSSPFTAILYGYTF
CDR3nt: TGTGCCAGCAGCTCCCCCTTTACAGCGATACTCTATGGCTACACCTTC

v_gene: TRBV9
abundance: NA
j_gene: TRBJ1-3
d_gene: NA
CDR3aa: CASSPGMVAGNTIYF
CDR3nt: TGTGCCAGCAGCCCGGGGATGGTGGCTGGAAACACCATATATTTT

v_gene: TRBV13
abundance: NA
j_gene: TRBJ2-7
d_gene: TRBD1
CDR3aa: CASSSGTGDVYEQYF
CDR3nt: TGTGCCAGCAGCTCCGGGACAGGGGATGTTTACGAGCAGTACTTC

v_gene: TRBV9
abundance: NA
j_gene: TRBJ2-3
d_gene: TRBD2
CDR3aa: CASSKTSGGTDTQYF
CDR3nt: TGTGCCAGCAGCAAAACTAGCGGGGGCACAGATACGCAGTATTTT

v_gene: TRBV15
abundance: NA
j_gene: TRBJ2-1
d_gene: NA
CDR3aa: CATSRDKNRNEQFF
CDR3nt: TGTGCCACCAGCAGAGATAAGAACAGAAATGAGCAGTTCTTC

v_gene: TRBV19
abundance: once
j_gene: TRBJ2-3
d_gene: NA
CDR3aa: CATSASSGTDTQYF
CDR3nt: TGTGCCACCTCCGCAAGTTCTGGCACAGATACGCAGTATTTT

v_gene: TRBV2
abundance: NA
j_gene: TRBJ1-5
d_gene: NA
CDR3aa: CASNPGVNQPQHF
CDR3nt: TGTGCCAGCAATCCAGGGGTCAATCAGCCCCAGCATTTT

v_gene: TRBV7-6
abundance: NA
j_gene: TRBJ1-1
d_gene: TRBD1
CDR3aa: CASSLGTVNTEAFF
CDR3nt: TGTGCCAGCAGCCTCGGGACAGTGAACACTGAAGCTTTCTTT

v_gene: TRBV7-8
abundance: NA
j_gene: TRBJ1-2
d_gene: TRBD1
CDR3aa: CASSLRDSNYGYTF
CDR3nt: TGTGCCAGCAGCTTACGGGACAGCAACTATGGCTACACCTTC